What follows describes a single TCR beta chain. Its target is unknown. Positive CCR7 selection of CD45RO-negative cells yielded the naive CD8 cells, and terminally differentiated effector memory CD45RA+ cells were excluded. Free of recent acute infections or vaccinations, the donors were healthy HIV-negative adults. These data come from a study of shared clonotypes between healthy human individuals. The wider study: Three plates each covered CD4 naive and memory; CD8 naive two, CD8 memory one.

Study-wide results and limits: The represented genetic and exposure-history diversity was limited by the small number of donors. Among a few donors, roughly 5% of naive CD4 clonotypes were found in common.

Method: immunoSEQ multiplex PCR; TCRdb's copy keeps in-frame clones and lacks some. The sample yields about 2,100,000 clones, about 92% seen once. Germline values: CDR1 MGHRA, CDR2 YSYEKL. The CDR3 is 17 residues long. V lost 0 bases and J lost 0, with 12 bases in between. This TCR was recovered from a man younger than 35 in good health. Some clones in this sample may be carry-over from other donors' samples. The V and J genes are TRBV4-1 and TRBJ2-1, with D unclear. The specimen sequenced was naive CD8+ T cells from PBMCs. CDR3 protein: CASSQEAPYYSYNEQFF. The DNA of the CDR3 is TGCGCCAGCAGCCAAGAGGCCCCGTATTACTCCTACAATGAGCAGTTCTTC.